The 22 T cell receptor beta chains given below trace back to one sample, sequenced in a study of a mutant IDH1 vaccine in newly diagnosed glioma. For these TCRs, the target antigens are not known. Stated time point: week 11, during vaccination. Vaccine doses each comprised 300 ug of mutant IDH1 20-mer peptide, with topical imiquimod. Measured with immunoSEQ multiplex PCR; TCRdb has only the in-frame clones, and not every one. Of 60,000 or so clones listed, 89% are singletons. The sample was PBMCs, taken from a glioma patient whose treatment included an IDH1 peptide vaccine. The receptors originated from a man aged 40-55 years with glioma.

This clone has only one observation. The V call is TRBV5-1, the J call TRBJ2-1; 9 nucleotides agree with TRBD2. Germline CDR1 is SGHRS and CDR2 is YFSETQ. Losses at the gene ends were 0 bases for V and 3 bases for J; bases not matched to a gene: 4. This CDR3 contains 16 residues. CDR3 nucleotides: TGCGCCAGCAGCTTGGATCCTAGCGGGGTCTACAATGAGCAGTTCTTC. It codes for CASSLDPSGVYNEQFF. Looking up the rest from reference TRBV5-1 and TRBJ2-1 gives the full variable domain: KAGVTQTPRYLIKTRGQQVTLSCSPISGHRSVSWYQQTPGQGLQFLFEYFSETQRNKGNFPGRFSGRQFSNSRSEMNVSTLELGDSALYLCASSLDPSGVYNEQFFGPGTRLTVL.

This chain connects TRBV28 to TRBJ2-1; 7 nucleotides agree with TRBD1. CDR1 and CDR2 from the germline V gene are MDHEN and SYDVKM. The CDR3 is 15 residues long. With 2 bases clipped from V and 0 bases from J, the junction kept 1 base outside the gene matches. The CDR3 nucleotides are TGTGCCAGCAGTTTAACAGGGGACTCCTACAATGAGCAGTTCTTC. Translated: CASSLTGDSYNEQFF.

The chain combines TRBV28 with TRBJ1-5; 8 bases are shared with TRBD1. Unmatched junction bases numbered 4, after V lost 3 bases and J lost 3 bases. Germline CDR1 and CDR2: MDHEN and SYDVKM. CDR3 length: 15 residues. The CDR3 sequence: CASSFHRGNNQPQHF. CDR3 bases: TGTGCCAGCAGTTTCCACAGGGGGAACAATCAGCCCCAGCATTTT. Full variable domain (outside the CDR3, taken from reference TRBV28 and TRBJ1-5): DVKVTQSSRYLVKRTGEKVFLECVQDMDHENMFWYRQDPGLGLRLIYFSYDVKMKEKGDIPEGYSVSREKKERFSLILESASTNQTSMYLCASSFHRGNNQPQHFGDGTRLSIL.

The rearrangement links TRBV5-1 to TRBJ2-5, with D perhaps matching TRBD1 or TRBD2 (5 bases each). This CDR3 is 14 amino acids long. V was shortened by 6 bases and J by 5 bases, with 17 bases between the two germline ends. Germline loops: CDR1 SGHRS, CDR2 YFSETQ. The CDR3 DNA is TGCGCCAGCACCTACGGGGCAGCCCAGGAGACCCAGTACTTC. Translating it yields CASTYGAAQETQYF.

This chain uses TRBV9 with TRBJ1-1; 11 bases line up with TRBD1. The CDR3 length is 17 residues. Looked up from germline, CDR1 is SGDLS and CDR2 is YYNGEE. The junction had 14 bases not matched to a gene; V was cut back by 5 bases and J by 5 bases. The CDR3 DNA sequence: TGTGCCAGCAGTGCCGGGTTGGACAGGGGGCAGGGAACTGAAGCTTTCTTT. Translating gives CASSAGLDRGQGTEAFF.

The chain uses TRBV7-9 and TRBJ2-1, with 8 positions matching TRBD2. From germline, CDR1 is SEHNR and CDR2 FQNEAQ (reference sequence). Unmatched junction bases numbered 12, after V lost 5 bases and J lost 9 bases. CDR3 length equals 15 residues. CDR3 protein: CASSPRAGGEGEQFF. CDR3 nucleotides: TGTGCCAGCAGCCCCCGTGCGGGGGGAGAAGGTGAGCAGTTCTTC.

The chain uses TRBV5-8 and TRBJ2-7; 12 bases agree with TRBD1. Trimming cost V 5 bases and J 4 bases; bases outside gene matches: 4. Germline V gives CDR1 SGHTS, CDR2 YDEGEE. The CDR3 is 14 amino acids. The CDR3 loop is CASSRDRGRYEQYV. For the CDR3, the DNA is TGTGCCAGCAGTCGGGACAGGGGGCGGTACGAGCAGTACGTC.

This chain uses TRBV19 with TRBJ1-1; 8 bases are shared with TRBD1. Per germline, CDR1 LNHDA and CDR2 SQIVND (reference sequence). V dropped 8 bases and J dropped 2; count of bases not matched to a gene: 4. This CDR3 comprises 13 residues. CDR3 DNA sequence: TGTGCCAGTCGACAGGGGTTAAACACTGAAGCTTTCTTT. Translating gives CASRQGLNTEAFF.

The rearrangement uses TRBV5-4 and TRBJ2-1; 7 nucleotides align to TRBD1. Germline assignment: CDR1 SGHNT and CDR2 YYREEE (reference sequence). This CDR3 is built from 16 residues. With V trimmed by 4 bases and J by 7 bases, 14 bases remained unmatched. In DNA form, the CDR3 reads TGTGCCAGCAGCGCTCGTTCAGGGGGTCAGTGGAATGAGCAGTTCTTC. This encodes CASSARSGGQWNEQFF.

V and J are TRBV4-3 and TRBJ2-1; no clear D. Germline values: CDR1 LGHNA, CDR2 YSLEER. The V end was cut by 0 bases, the J end by 7 bases, with 7 bases between. The CDR3 spans 13 residues. CDR3 nucleotide sequence: TGCGCCAGCAGCCAAGAGGCGAAGAATGAGCAGTTCTTC. Residues: CASSQEAKNEQFF.

The gene calls are TRBV4-1 and TRBJ1-4; 7 positions agree with TRBD1. Germline CDR1 MGHRA, CDR2 YSYEKL. V lost 5 bases to trimming and J lost 4 bases; unmatched junction nucleotides: 4. The CDR3 spans 14 residues. The CDR3 is CASSKQGINEKLFF. CDR3 DNA sequence: TGCGCCAGCAGCAAACAGGGGATTAATGAAAAACTGTTTTTT.

The V gene is TRBV5-1, the J gene TRBJ1-6; 10 nucleotides agree with TRBD1. This CDR3 comprises 15 residues. V lost 4 bases to trimming and J lost 7 bases; unmatched junction nucleotides: 5. Germline V gene sequence: CDR1 SGHRS, CDR2 YFSETQ. For the CDR3, the DNA is TGCGCCAGCAGCAGGGGGACAGGGGAAAATTCACCCCTCCACTTT. Its protein is CASSRGTGENSPLHF.

The V gene is TRBV7-2, the J gene TRBJ1-1, with D unresolved. Germline CDR1 is SGHTA and CDR2 is FQGNSA. The CDR3 runs to 12 residues. The germline V and J ends were trimmed by 3 bases and 9 bases, with 11 bases remaining between them. The chain's CDR3 is CASSFGVRKAFF. CDR3 DNA: TGTGCCAGCAGCTTTGGGGTCCGAAAAGCTTTCTTT.

This clone appeared once. This sequence joins TRBV28 and TRBJ2-3; 7 bases are shared with TRBD2. Germline CDR1 is MDHEN and CDR2 is SYDVKM. After removal of 5 bases from V and 8 bases from J, the junction contained 13 bases not matched to a gene. This CDR3 spans 15 amino acids. The CDR3 region is CASSPPGSGPATQYF. As DNA, the CDR3 is TGTGCCAGCAGTCCGCCGGGTAGCGGGCCGGCTACGCAGTATTTT.

The chain couples TRBV5-6 to TRBJ2-5; D possibly corresponds to TRBD2 (5 bases). Germline assignment: CDR1 SGHDT and CDR2 YYEEEE. Trimming pared 4 bases from V and 0 bases from J, leaving 7 bases between. CDR3 length: 13 residues. The DNA of the CDR3 is TGTGCCAGCAGCCCGACTAACCAAGAGACCCAGTACTTC. Protein product: CASSPTNQETQYF.

The chain recombines TRBV4-3 with TRBJ2-5; 8 bases line up with TRBD2. The DNA end is more similar to TRBJ2-7, so the J call may be wrong. CDR1 is LGHNA, CDR2 YSLEER, per germline. This CDR3 is 15 amino acids long. The CDR3, as DNA: TGCGCCAGCAGCCAAGCGGCTAGCGGGTACTACGAGCAGTACTTC. The encoded protein is CASSQAASGYYEQYF.

This rearrangement joins TRBV6-5 to TRBJ2-2; D remains unclear. Germline V lookup: CDR1 MNHEY, CDR2 SVGAGI. This CDR3 region has 13 residues. V lost 5 bases, J lost 5 bases, and 9 bases lay in between. The CDR3, as DNA: TGTGCCAGCAGTCCCCCAAGGACCGGGGAGCTGTTTTTT. Its protein product is CASSPPRTGELFF.

The V and J genes are TRBV30 and TRBJ2-1, with 11 bases identical to TRBD1. The CDR3 consists of 14 residues. J was trimmed by 8 bases and V by 3 bases; bases with no gene match: 6. The V gene's germline CDR1 is GTSNPN and CDR2 SVGIG (reference sequence). Here the CDR3 reads CAWSRDRGADEQFF. The DNA for the CDR3 is TGTGCCTGGAGCCGGGACAGGGGGGCTGATGAGCAGTTCTTC. The variable domain in full, completed from reference TRBV30 and TRBJ2-1, reads SQTIHQWPATLVQPVGSPLSLECTVEGTSNPNLYWYRQAAGRGLQLLFYSVGIGQISSEVPQNLSASRPQDRQFILSSKKLLLSDSGFYLCAWSRDRGADEQFFGPGTRLTVL.

V and J are TRBV11-3 and TRBJ2-1; 10 bases match TRBD2. The CDR3 runs to 15 residues. The V gene end was trimmed by 1 base and the J gene end by 12 bases; junction bases not matched to a gene: 9. Germline assignment: CDR1 SGHNT and CDR2 YENEEA. CDR3: CASSLGLAGVSSQFF. In nucleotides, the CDR3 is TGTGCCAGCAGCTTAGGGCTAGCGGGAGTCTCGTCGCAGTTCTTC.

The V call is TRBV6-1, the J call TRBJ1-2; D unresolved. The germline V gene has CDR1 MNHNS and CDR2 SASEGT. The CDR3 extends over 15 amino acids. Trimming removed 0 bases from V and 7 bases from J, with 15 bases in between. CDR3 in amino acids: CASSEASSTGFGYTF. The DNA for the CDR3 is TGTGCCAGCAGTGAAGCTTCCTCAACGGGCTTTGGCTACACCTTC.

There are a few counts of this clone. This chain joins TRBV6-1 and TRBJ2-1, with 9 bases fitting TRBD2. The CDR3 length is 19 residues. Germline V gene sequence: CDR1 MNHNS, CDR2 SASEGT. V shed 4 bases, J shed 7 bases, and the junction held 20 bases outside the gene matches. CDR3 in amino acids: CASSGIRGSGGFIANEQFF. The CDR3 region has the DNA TGTGCCAGCAGTGGAATACGGGGTAGCGGGGGTTTTATTGCGAATGAGCAGTTCTTC.

The chain recombines TRBV30 with TRBJ1-5; D unresolved. Germline values: CDR1 GTSNPN, CDR2 SVGIG (reference sequence). V lost 1 base and J lost 0, with 7 bases in between. This CDR3 comprises 14 residues. CDR3 in DNA: TGTGCCTGGAGTGCGGACGTTAGCAATCAGCCCCAGCATTTT. It encodes CAWSADVSNQPQHF.